These 29 T cell receptor beta chains were sequenced from one sample in a study of blood T cell repertoires in COVID-19. The repertoire was sequenced with immunoSEQ multiplex PCR; TCRdb's copy has only in-frame clones and lacks some. This repertoire shows about 240,000 clones, 81% found once; its top ten account for roughly 8%. The sequenced sample consisted of peripheral blood. The receptor source for this set is an elderly woman with COVID-19, enrolled during active disease.

The chain couples TRBV6-7 to TRBJ2-7, with TRBD2 as a possible D gene (6 bases). TRBV6-7 is identified as an open reading frame with a role that is uncertain. V was pared by 9 bases and J by 4 bases, with 22 bases between. This CDR3 is 15 amino acids long. The CDR3 sequence is CARVIRGRAGYEQYF. The DNA for the CDR3 is TGTGCCAGGGTTATAAGGGGCCGAGCGGGTTACGAGCAGTACTTC.

The V gene is TRBV6-6, the J gene TRBJ1-4; maybe TRBD1 (5 bases). Trimming removed 7 bases at V and 8 bases at J, with 17 bases between. The germline gives CDR1 MNHNY, CDR2 SVGAGI (reference sequence). CDR3 length equals 14 residues. CDR3 DNA: TGTGCCAGCACCTCGGGGGGACTGGGGGAAAAACTGTTTTTT. Its protein product is CASTSGGLGEKLFF.

This sequence joins TRBV5-4 and TRBJ1-1; 7 bases match TRBD1. Germline CDR1 is SGHNT and CDR2 is YYREEE (reference sequence). V lost 4 bases, J lost 5 bases, and 11 bases stayed unmatched. The CDR3 sequence is 15 residues long. This chain's CDR3 is CASSLVDRVMTEAFF. CDR3 DNA: TGTGCCAGCAGCCTGGTTGACAGGGTAATGACTGAAGCTTTCTTT.

This clone came up a few times. The chain recombines TRBV27 with TRBJ1-1; D is unresolved. The length of the CDR3 is 14 residues. V lost 3 bases, J lost 0 bases, and 8 bases lay in between. Germline V CDR1 and CDR2: MNHEY, SMNVEV (reference sequence). CDR3 protein: CASSFNSMNTEAFF. The CDR3 DNA is TGTGCCAGCAGTTTTAACAGCATGAACACTGAAGCTTTCTTT.

This clone was observed once. This chain links TRBV13 with TRBJ2-7; D is perhaps TRBD2 (6 bases). V lost 1 base and J lost 2, with 12 bases in between. Germline CDR1 PRHDT, CDR2 FYEKMQ (reference sequence). This CDR3 spans 15 amino acids. CDR3 protein: CASSLEGTLTYEQYF. CDR3 nucleotides: TGTGCCAGCAGCTTAGAAGGGACTCTCACCTACGAGCAGTACTTC. Full variable domain (rest looked up from reference TRBV13 and TRBJ2-7): AAGVIQSPRHLIKEKRETATLKCYPIPRHDTVYWYQQGPGQDPQFLISFYEKMQSDKGSIPDRFSAQQFSDYHSELNMSSLELGDSALYFCASSLEGTLTYEQYFGPGTRLTVT.

V gene TRBV7-8 combines with J gene TRBJ2-3; D is possibly TRBD2 (5 bases). CDR1 is SGHVS and CDR2 is FQNEAQ in the germline V gene. The CDR3 sequence is 16 residues long. The V gene lost 2 bases and the J gene lost 3 bases, with 15 bases spanning the gap. The CDR3 loop reads CASSLSLVRLTDTQYF. The CDR3 DNA reads TGTGCCAGCAGCTTATCACTAGTTAGATTAACAGATACGCAGTATTTT.

CDR3 residues: CASSRRAGNYGYTF. The DNA for the CDR3 is TGTGCCAGCAGCCGGAGGGCGGGGAACTATGGCTACACCTTC. V and J are TRBV5-6 and TRBJ1-2; D is unresolved. The germline gives CDR1 SGHDT, CDR2 YYEEEE. Trimming removed 4 bases at V and 2 bases at J, with 12 bases between. The CDR3 is 14 residues long.

The rearrangement links TRBV15 to TRBJ2-1, with 10 bases that match TRBD1. The CDR3 runs to 16 residues. Losses at the gene ends were 1 base for V and 7 bases for J; bases not matched to a gene: 7. CDR1 and CDR2 (germline): LNHNV, YYDKDF (reference sequence). The CDR3 sequence: CATSRAGDRGLNEQFF. CDR3 nucleotide sequence: TGTGCCACCAGCAGAGCAGGGGACAGGGGATTAAATGAGCAGTTCTTC.

This clone came up once. V gene TRBV5-4 combines with J gene TRBJ1-1, with TRBD1 matching 8 bases. The CDR3 has 16 residues. Germline CDR1 is SGHNT and CDR2 is YYREEE (reference sequence). Germline trimming cut 5 bases from V and 4 bases from J; bases unmatched to any gene: 13. This chain's CDR3 is CASRTGGGRGPTEAFF. DNA for the CDR3: TGTGCCAGCAGAACTGGGGGGGGCAGGGGGCCCACTGAAGCTTTCTTT.

This clone was seen a single time. The chain employs TRBV30 and TRBJ1-1; D is undetermined. This CDR3 has 12 residues. V lost 1 base, J lost 4 bases, and 7 bases lay in between. Germline lookup yields CDR1 GTSNPN and CDR2 SVGIG (reference sequence). The CDR3 DNA follows: TGTGCCTGGAGTGGGGAGGGCACTGAAGCTTTCTTT. Translated, it gives CAWSGEGTEAFF.

This clone was observed a handful of times. V is TRBV7-3 and J is TRBJ2-2; 7 bases fit TRBD1. The CDR3 consists of 14 residues. Losses at the gene ends were 6 bases for V and 5 bases for J; bases not matched to a gene: 6. CDR1 and CDR2 (germline): SGHTA, FQGTGA. CDR3 nucleotide sequence: TGTGCCAGCAGAAGGACAGGAGGAACCGGGGAGCTGTTTTTT. Its translation: CASRRTGGTGELFF.

The V call is TRBV28, the J call TRBJ2-3, with TRBD1 as a possible D gene (6 bases). V was cut by 5 bases and J by 6 bases, with 21 bases left in between. Germline V lookup: CDR1 MDHEN, CDR2 SYDVKM. This CDR3 contains 16 residues. The CDR3 loop reads CASSALRGAGLDTQYF. DNA of the CDR3: TGTGCCAGCAGTGCCCTCAGGGGCGCTGGTCTCGATACGCAGTATTTT.

The V and J genes are TRBV19 and TRBJ1-5; D is perhaps TRBD1 (5 bases). V was cut by 6 bases and J by 5 bases, with 17 bases left in between. The CDR3 is made up of 15 amino acids. The germline V gene encodes CDR1 LNHDA and CDR2 SQIVND (reference sequence). CDR3 nucleotide sequence: TGTGCCAGTAGAGTTGTGGGCAGGGAGGATCAGCCCCAGCATTTT. It is translated as CASRVVGREDQPQHF.

Concerning this clone: A junction boundary mismatches the germline segment, possibly from a read error. The V call is TRBV28, the J call TRBJ1-3, with TRBD1 matching over 9 bases. Germline V lookup: CDR1 MDHEN, CDR2 SYDVKM. This CDR3 comprises 16 residues. CDR3 protein: CASKGNRGRSGDTIYF. DNA of the CDR3: TGTGCCAGCAAAGGGAACAGGGGGCGGTCTGGAGACACCATATATTTT.

This clone appeared a single time. The chain couples TRBV7-9 to TRBJ2-2; maybe TRBD2 (6 bases). Per the germline V gene, CDR1 is SEHNR and CDR2 is FQNEAQ (reference sequence). This CDR3 region has 16 residues. V gave up 0 bases and J gave up 5 bases, with 13 bases separating them. The DNA of the CDR3 is TGTGCCAGCAGCTTAGCCGCGGGGTCTTGGACCGGGGAGCTGTTTTTT. It encodes CASSLAAGSWTGELFF.

The rearrangement uses TRBV6-2 or TRBV6-3 and TRBJ2-1; 10 positions match TRBD2. V lost 0 bases, J lost 4 bases, and 3 bases stayed unmatched. Germline assignment: CDR1 MNHEY and CDR2 SVGEGT. This CDR3 is built from 16 residues. CDR3 bases: TGTGCCAGCAGTTACTCGACTAGCGGGCCTTACAATGAGCAGTTCTTC. Translating it yields CASSYSTSGPYNEQFF.

The chain recombines TRBV2 with TRBJ1-1; 9 nucleotides agree with TRBD1. Losses at the gene ends were 8 bases for V and 3 bases for J; bases not matched to a gene: 7. Germline lookup yields CDR1 SNHLY and CDR2 FYNNEI. The CDR3 spans 14 residues. The CDR3 sequence is CASLIGQGYTEAFF. For the CDR3, the DNA is TGTGCCAGCCTTATAGGACAGGGGTACACTGAAGCTTTCTTT.

The chain has TRBV10-3 and TRBJ1-2; the match to TRBD1 covers 7 bases. V dropped 6 bases and J dropped 4; count of bases not matched to a gene: 5. Germline CDR1 is ENHRY and CDR2 is SYGVKD. The CDR3 runs to 13 residues. CDR3 protein: CAISIDRVYGYTF. CDR3 bases: TGTGCCATCAGCATAGACAGGGTCTATGGCTACACCTTC.

CDR3 protein: CASSGLGQGVRGYTF. In DNA form, the CDR3 reads TGTGCCAGCAGCGGACTCGGACAGGGAGTACGTGGCTACACCTTC. This chain links TRBV9 with TRBJ1-2, with 8 nucleotides matching TRBD1. Germline lookup yields CDR1 SGDLS and CDR2 YYNGEE. The CDR3 is 15 amino acids. The V segment lost 3 bases and the J segment 7 bases; nucleotides outside the gene matches: 11.

The chain recombines TRBV5-1 with TRBJ2-5, with D perhaps TRBD1 (6 bases). The CDR3 length is 15 residues. Looked up from germline, CDR1 is SGHRS and CDR2 is YFSETQ. Trimming removed 0 bases at V and 5 bases at J, with 14 bases between. In DNA, the CDR3 is TGCGCCAGCAGCTTGGAAGGGGGATCCGGGGAGACCCAGTACTTC. Its protein product is CASSLEGGSGETQYF.

V usage is TRBV6-5 and J usage is TRBJ1-2; TRBD1 is a possible D gene (6 bases). Per the germline V gene, CDR1 is MNHEY and CDR2 is SVGAGI. With 6 bases removed from V and 7 bases from J, the gap between germline ends came to 15 bases. The CDR3 is 13 residues long. CDR3 region: CASRSRGGSGYTF. The CDR3 DNA reads as TGTGCCAGCAGGAGCAGGGGCGGGTCTGGCTACACCTTC.

The gene calls are TRBV4-3 and TRBJ1-2; a weak D match, TRBD1 (5 bases). V was trimmed by 0 bases and J by 7 bases, leaving 12 bases between them. Germline V CDR1 and CDR2: LGHNA, YSLEER. The CDR3 spans 14 residues. The CDR3 DNA sequence: TGCGCCAGCAGCCAAGATTTTTCAGGGCTTGGCTACACCTTC. Its translation: CASSQDFSGLGYTF.

This rearrangement joins TRBV28 to TRBJ1-1, with 8 bases lining up with TRBD1. The CDR3 length is 17 residues. Unmatched junction bases numbered 22, after V lost 5 bases and J lost 11 bases. Per germline, CDR1 MDHEN and CDR2 SYDVKM. In DNA, the CDR3 is TGTGCCAGCAGTCTATACCGTCCCGGACAGGGTTCGGTGGGGGCTTTCTTT. Its translation: CASSLYRPGQGSVGAFF.

The V gene is TRBV28, the J gene TRBJ1-2; D is undetermined. This CDR3 is 13 amino acids long. V lost 5 bases, J lost 8 bases, and 15 bases lay in between. Germline V lookup: CDR1 MDHEN, CDR2 SYDVKM. The CDR3 spells CASSTGVYGGYTF. CDR3 sequence (DNA): TGTGCCAGCAGTACCGGGGTGTATGGAGGCTACACCTTC.

The chain is built from TRBV7-8 and TRBJ2-5; D is uncertain. The CDR3 loop spans 15 amino acids. V was cut by 6 bases and J by 1 base, with 15 bases left in between. Germline V gives CDR1 SGHVS, CDR2 FQNEAQ. The chain's CDR3 is CASSWAAKTQETQYF. DNA for the CDR3: TGTGCCAGCAGTTGGGCCGCAAAGACCCAAGAGACCCAGTACTTC.

The chain links TRBV5-6 to TRBJ2-5; D is uncertain. The CDR3 totals 15 residues. Germline V gives CDR1 SGHDT, CDR2 YYEEEE. With 4 bases removed from V and 5 bases from J, the gap between germline ends came to 18 bases. In nucleotides, the CDR3 is TGTGCCAGCAGCACCCTGGCCATGAGGTTGGAGACCCAGTACTTC. Protein sequence: CASSTLAMRLETQYF.

The genes are TRBV7-2 and TRBJ2-5, with 7 bases identical to TRBD1. Germline V gene lookup returns CDR1 SGHTA and CDR2 FQGNSA. V was clipped by 1 base and J by 4 bases; unmatched bases: 9. The CDR3 consists of 16 residues. CDR3 sequence: CASSLVGTVNAETQYF. The CDR3 DNA is TGTGCCAGCAGCTTAGTAGGGACAGTGAACGCAGAGACCCAGTACTTC.

V is TRBV7-9 and J is TRBJ2-1; tentative D call: TRBD2 (5 bases). This CDR3 is built from 18 residues. Deletions cut 1 base from V and 0 bases from J, with 16 bases between. Germline-derived CDR1 and CDR2 are SEHNR and FQNEAQ (reference sequence). The CDR3 bases are TGTGCCAGCAGCTTAGGGCGGGTCCAACTAAGCTCCTACAATGAGCAGTTCTTC. Protein product: CASSLGRVQLSSYNEQFF.

The genes are TRBV12-3 or TRBV12-4 and TRBJ1-6; D unclear. This CDR3 has 11 amino acids. The V gene lost 7 bases and the J gene lost 18 bases, with 16 bases spanning the gap. CDR3 sequence: CASTPGSLHHF. CDR3 DNA sequence: TGTGCCAGCACTCCGGGGTCCCTTCACCACTTT.